This TCR beta chain is drawn from a study of T-cell memory formation after mild COVID-19. Per germline, CDR1 SSHAT and CDR2 FNYEAQ (reference sequence). The CDR3 totals 14 residues. TCRdb analysed the 5' RACE reads with MiXCR anew, one entry per CDR3 protein. The data contain roughly 62,000 distinct CDR3 sequences, approximately 9% of them singletons. The sequenced sample consisted of PBMCs or a T cell subset sorted from them (not recorded which). The V and J genes are TRBV7-7 and TRBJ2-7; D gene unclear. This TCR was recovered from a young man who had mild COVID-19 (a few samples of this study predate the infection). Cell type and time point are not known. The CDR3 sequence is CASSFGPASYEQYV. As DNA, the CDR3 is TGTGCTAGCAGCTTTGGCCCCGCTTCCTACGAGCAGTACGTC.